This T cell receptor (beta chain) appears in the sequencing data of a study of blood T cell repertoires in COVID-19. In the study overall: T cells, B-cell-depleted T cells, or PBMCs supplied cDNA or gDNA.

Germline V gene data show CDR1 as SGHNT and CDR2 as YYREEE (reference sequence). The CDR3 is made up of 15 amino acids. After removal of 4 bases from V and 5 bases from J, the junction contained 9 bases not matched to a gene. Profiled with immunoSEQ multiplex PCR; TCRdb holds only in-frame clones, not every one. This table holds some 240,000 clones, around 84% found once. This clonotype was obtained from a woman between 40 and 50 years old who had recovered from COVID-19. The J gene is TRBJ2-5, the V gene TRBV5-4, with 9 nucleotides matching TRBD1. The sample consisted of peripheral blood. The CDR3 here is CASSARQGELETQYF. DNA for the CDR3: TGTGCCAGCAGCGCCCGACAGGGGGAATTGGAGACCCAGTACTTC.